The 22 T cell receptor beta chains below were found in one sample sequenced in a study of cytomegalovirus exposure and HLA in healthy donors. The PCR was carried out with 60 Vbeta primers and 13 Jbeta primers. The data were produced by immunoSEQ multiplex PCR, yet TCRdb's version contains in-frame clones alone and is incomplete. The repertoire has 100,000 or so clones, 78% of them found once; the top ten carry 1% to 1.5%. Sequencing was carried out using PBMCs. These receptors were collected from a man aged 25 to 40 in good health and CMV-seronegative.

The chain combines TRBV19 with TRBJ1-1, with 10 positions matching TRBD1. CDR3 length: 14 amino acids. From germline, CDR1 is LNHDA and CDR2 SQIVND (reference sequence). J lost 7 bases, V lost 3 bases, and 5 bases had no gene match. The CDR3 here is CASSMGQGSDEAFF. The CDR3 nucleotides read TGTGCCAGTAGTATGGGACAGGGGAGTGATGAAGCTTTCTTT.

J is TRBJ2-1 and V is TRBV5-8; D ambiguous. V was clipped by 0 bases and J by 6 bases, with 13 bases between them. Germline CDR1 and CDR2: SGHTS and YDEGEE. The CDR3 totals 15 residues. The CDR3 spells CASSLGQTPLNEQFF. The CDR3 DNA reads TGTGCCAGCAGCTTGGGTCAGACTCCGCTCAATGAGCAGTTCTTC. Using reference TRBV5-8 and TRBJ2-1 for the parts outside the CDR3, the full variable domain is EAGVTQSPTHLIKTRGQQATLRCSPISGHTSVYWYQQALGLGLQFLLWYDEGEERNRGNFPPRFSGRQFPNYSSELNVNALELEDSALYLCASSLGQTPLNEQFFGPGTRLTVL.

Only a few counts were recorded for this clone. The V and J genes are TRBV2 and TRBJ2-5, with TRBD1 identical over 8 bases. CDR3 size: 14 residues. V lost 4 bases to trimming and J lost 5 bases; unmatched junction nucleotides: 6. Germline-derived CDR1 and CDR2 are SNHLY and FYNNEI. CDR3 DNA: TGTGCCAGCAGTGCCAGGGGGCGCGGGGAGACCCAGTACTTC. Its translation: CASSARGRGETQYF.

Only a few counts were recorded for this clone. This chain links TRBV27 with TRBJ2-1, with D hard to call. Trimming left V 2 bases short and J 7 bases short, with 9 bases between. Germline values: CDR1 MNHEY, CDR2 SMNVEV (reference sequence). This CDR3 is 13 amino acids long. For the CDR3, the DNA is TGTGCCAGCAGTTTAGGGCCCCGTAATGAGCAGTTCTTC. Its translation is CASSLGPRNEQFF.

This clone is a singleton in its sample. The V gene is TRBV29-1, the J gene TRBJ2-3, with TRBD2 identical over 9 bases. This CDR3 region has 16 residues. Germline V CDR1 and CDR2: SQVTM, ANQGSEA. The trim removed 3 bases at V and 3 bases at J, leaving 10 bases unmatched. The CDR3 DNA reads as TGCAGCGTTGAGAGCGGGAGGCCGAAGTGGACAGATACGCAGTATTTT. It translates to CSVESGRPKWTDTQYF.

The gene calls are TRBV7-9 and TRBJ1-2, with D hard to call. Trimming left V 6 bases short and J 2 bases short, with 19 bases between. Looked up from germline, CDR1 is SEHNR and CDR2 is FQNEAQ (reference sequence). This CDR3 region has 16 residues. The CDR3 is CASSPPARTENYGYTF. Here the CDR3 DNA reads TGTGCCAGCAGTCCCCCTGCCCGAACAGAAAACTATGGCTACACCTTC.

V and J are TRBV19 and TRBJ2-7, with 8 positions matching TRBD1. The germline gives CDR1 LNHDA, CDR2 SQIVND (reference sequence). The CDR3 is 15 residues long. V was clipped by 2 bases and J by 2 bases; unmatched bases: 5. The chain's CDR3 is CASSISGQATYEQYF. The CDR3 nucleotides are TGTGCCAGTAGTATATCGGGACAGGCCACCTACGAGCAGTACTTC. Variable domain in full (rest from reference TRBV19 and TRBJ2-7): DGGITQSPKYLFRKEGQNVTLSCEQNLNHDAMYWYRQDPGQGLRLIYYSQIVNDFQKGDIAEGYSVSREKKESFPLTVTSAQKNPTAFYLCASSISGQATYEQYFGPGTRLTVT.

The V gene is TRBV7-8, the J gene TRBJ2-3, with 10 bases that match TRBD1. CDR3 size: 15 residues. Germline CDR1 SGHVS, CDR2 FQNEAQ. The junction had 7 bases not matched to a gene; V was cut back by 7 bases and J by 3 bases. In DNA form, the CDR3 reads TGTGCCAGCACGGAGACAGGGGGCGCGACAGATACGCAGTATTTT. Protein product: CASTETGGATDTQYF.

V usage is TRBV9 and J usage is TRBJ2-5, with 8 bases identical to TRBD2. Per the germline V gene, CDR1 is SGDLS and CDR2 is YYNGEE. Trimming removed 0 bases from V and 4 bases from J; junction bases left unmatched: 2. CDR3 length equals 14 residues. CDR3 bases: TGTGCCAGCAGCGTAGCGGGGGGGTTAGAGACCCAGTACTTC. Protein sequence: CASSVAGGLETQYF.

A few counts support this clone. The chain carries TRBV7-9 and TRBJ2-1; 7 bases fit TRBD1. CDR1 SEHNR and CDR2 FQNEAQ come from the germline V gene (reference sequence). V lost 2 bases, J lost 4 bases, and 5 bases stayed unmatched. CDR3 size: 15 residues. In DNA, the CDR3 is TGTGCCAGCAGCTTATTTTTGGGACAGTACAATGAGCAGTTCTTC. It translates to CASSLFLGQYNEQFF.

CDR3 DNA sequence: TGTGCCAGCAGCGGCAGGACTGAGAACACTGAAGCTTTCTTT. Its protein product is CASSGRTENTEAFF. V gene TRBV9 combines with J gene TRBJ1-1; no firm D call. The CDR3 runs 14 residues. Trimming pared 3 bases from V and 1 base from J, leaving 10 bases between. The germline CDR1 and CDR2 sequences are SGDLS and YYNGEE.

The gene calls are TRBV11-3 and TRBJ2-3; no reliable D call. CDR1 is SGHNT, CDR2 YENEEA, per germline. The V end was cut by 1 base, the J end by 3 bases, with 14 bases between. The CDR3 totals 16 residues. In nucleotides, the CDR3 is TGTGCCAGCAGCTTAGGTGAACAACCGTTTACAGATACGCAGTATTTT. It encodes CASSLGEQPFTDTQYF.

This rearrangement joins TRBV29-1 to TRBJ2-2; D not certain. V was clipped by 5 bases and J by 4 bases, with 11 bases between them. The CDR3 sequence is 13 residues long. The germline V gene has CDR1 SQVTM and CDR2 ANQGSEA. The CDR3 DNA reads as TGCAGCGTTCACACCTCCCGCACCGGGGAGCTGTTTTTT. Its protein product is CSVHTSRTGELFF.

The rearrangement joins TRBV4-3 to TRBJ2-2, with TRBD2 matching 11 bases. From germline, CDR1 is LGHNA and CDR2 YSLEER. V lost 4 bases and J lost 4; bases outside the gene matches: 2. This CDR3 is built from 15 residues. The CDR3 is CASSPGTSGTGELFF. In nucleotides, the CDR3 is TGCGCCAGCAGCCCCGGGACTAGCGGCACCGGGGAGCTGTTTTTT.

The rearrangement joins TRBV14 to TRBJ1-1; D is undetermined. The CDR3 consists of 11 residues. CDR1 is SGHDN and CDR2 is FVKESK in the germline V gene. Trimming shortened V by 1 base and J by 8 bases, and 5 bases separated the two germline ends. This chain's CDR3 is CASSQGREAFF. CDR3 DNA sequence: TGTGCCAGCAGCCAAGGCCGGGAAGCTTTCTTT.

CDR3: CASSLAVNEQFF. CDR3 DNA sequence: TGCGCCAGCAGTCTAGCGGTCAATGAGCAGTTCTTC. This chain uses TRBV5-1 with TRBJ2-1, with 7 positions matching TRBD2. The CDR3 runs to 12 residues. Germline V gene sequence: CDR1 SGHRS, CDR2 YFSETQ. V was clipped by 5 bases and J by 6 bases; unmatched bases: 2.

This chain joins TRBV5-4 and TRBJ1-5, with D unclear. This CDR3 is built from 13 residues. V was pared by 4 bases and J by 5 bases, with 10 bases between. CDR1 is SGHNT and CDR2 is YYREEE in the germline V gene (reference sequence). The chain's CDR3 is CASSQDADQPQHF. The CDR3 DNA reads as TGTGCCAGCAGCCAAGACGCGGATCAGCCCCAGCATTTT.

The CDR3 here is CASSLGVRGNQPQHF. The CDR3 nucleotides read TGTGCCAGCAGCTTAGGTGTCAGGGGCAATCAGCCCCAGCATTTT. The chain uses TRBV5-6 and TRBJ1-5; a possible D gene is TRBD1 (5 bases). V lost 2 bases and J 2 bases, leaving 11 bases between the germline ends. The CDR3 is 15 amino acids. Germline-derived CDR1 and CDR2 are SGHDT and YYEEEE.

The chain uses TRBV14 and TRBJ2-1, with 12 bases aligning to TRBD2. There are 15 residues in the CDR3. Looked up from germline, CDR1 is SGHDN and CDR2 is FVKESK. V shed 5 bases and J 4 bases; nucleotides not matched to a gene: 3. The CDR3 bases are TGTGCCAGCAGCGATCTAGCGGGAGGGTACAATGAGCAGTTCTTC. This codes for CASSDLAGGYNEQFF.

The chain joins TRBV7-9 to TRBJ2-7; D not certain. Trimming shortened V by 2 bases and J by 3 bases, and 14 bases separated the two germline ends. CDR3 length: 15 residues. Germline assignment: CDR1 SEHNR and CDR2 FQNEAQ (reference sequence). The CDR3 region has the DNA TGTGCCAGCAGCTTATTTTTTGAGGTCCTCTACGAGCAGTACTTC. Translation: CASSLFFEVLYEQYF.

The chain uses TRBV9 and TRBJ1-1; no clear D. In germline, CDR1 is SGDLS, CDR2 YYNGEE. V lost 0 bases to trimming and J lost 7 bases, with 16 bases between them. The CDR3 contains 15 residues. The CDR3 nucleotides are TGTGCCAGCAGCGTAGAGGTCGGGCGGGTAAATGAAGCTTTCTTT. This translates into CASSVEVGRVNEAFF.

This chain links TRBV4-3 with TRBJ2-4, with 10 bases identical to TRBD2. Germline V gene lookup returns CDR1 LGHNA and CDR2 YSLEER. CDR3 length: 15 amino acids. The V gene end was trimmed by 1 base and the J gene end by 6 bases; junction bases not matched to a gene: 3. CDR3 residues: CASSQVSSGGNIQYF. DNA for the CDR3: TGCGCCAGCAGCCAAGTTTCTAGCGGGGGAAACATTCAGTACTTC.